Shown below are 10 T cell receptor beta chains from a single sample sequenced in a study of T cells after yellow fever vaccination. TCRdb re-called the 5' RACE reads with MiXCR, one entry per CDR3 protein. The sample has some 400,000 distinct CDR3 sequences; about 6% are singletons. The sample consisted of PBMCs, taken 5 days after the yellow fever booster vaccination. The origin of the receptors is a man younger than 45 who received the YFV17D yellow fever vaccine.

The chain carries TRBV5-8 and TRBJ2-7; D may be TRBD1 (5 bases). The CDR3 runs to 13 residues. The V gene lost 2 bases and the J gene lost 3 bases, with 9 bases spanning the gap. Germline lookup yields CDR1 SGHTS and CDR2 YDEGEE. The CDR3 here is CASSFQQDYEQYF. The CDR3 nucleotides are TGTGCCAGCAGCTTCCAACAGGACTACGAGCAGTACTTC.

Worth noting for this clonotype: This clone may be a read error of a much larger clone one base away. The chain recombines TRBV5-5 with TRBJ2-2; D gene ambiguous. The CDR3 covers 14 residues. Germline V gives CDR1 SGHKS, CDR2 YYEKEE (reference sequence). Trimming shortened V by 5 bases and J by 6 bases, and 14 bases separated the two germline ends. Written as DNA, the CDR3 is TGTGCCAGCAGTCTGCATGGGTTGGCCGGGGAGCTGTTTTTT. Encoded protein: CASSLHGLAGELFF.

V usage is TRBV20-1 and J usage is TRBJ2-7; 10 bases are a match to TRBD2. This CDR3 is built from 16 residues. Germline-derived CDR1 and CDR2 are DFQATT and SNEGSKA (reference sequence). J was trimmed by 7 bases and V by 1 base; bases with no gene match: 13. This CDR3 is CSARVGAGLAGEEQYF. CDR3 coding DNA: TGCAGTGCTAGAGTTGGAGCGGGGCTAGCGGGAGAGGAGCAGTACTTC.

The chain combines TRBV7-6 with TRBJ2-3, with D possibly being TRBD1 or TRBD2 (5 bases each). The CDR3 consists of 14 residues. Deletions cut 5 bases from V and 3 bases from J, with 12 bases between. Germline loops: CDR1 SGHVS, CDR2 FNYEAQ. DNA of the CDR3: TGTGCCAGCAGCAGAGGGGTGGGGACAGATACGCAGTATTTT. This sequence encodes CASSRGVGTDTQYF.

This chain's CDR3 is CASSSTPARRRGYTF. CDR3 nucleotide sequence: TGTGCCAGCAGCTCCACGCCGGCAAGGCGGAGGGGCTACACCTTC. The chain uses TRBV7-9 and TRBJ1-2, with D hard to call. V lost 4 bases, J lost 8 bases, and 20 bases lay in between. CDR1 and CDR2 from the germline V gene are SEHNR and FQNEAQ (reference sequence). CDR3 length equals 15 residues.

The chain recombines TRBV5-1 with TRBJ2-5; 10 bases map to TRBD1. The germline V gene encodes CDR1 SGHRS and CDR2 YFSETQ. This CDR3 spans 16 amino acids. After removal of 4 bases from V and 5 bases from J, the junction contained 11 bases not matched to a gene. The CDR3 region is CASSPLVRQGAETQYF. The CDR3 nucleotides read TGCGCCAGCAGCCCCCTTGTCCGACAGGGGGCGGAGACCCAGTACTTC.

This sequence joins TRBV20-1 and TRBJ2-6; D not resolved. V was pared by 0 bases and J by 2 bases, with 8 bases between. CDR3 length: 15 amino acids. Germline CDR1 is DFQATT and CDR2 is SNEGSKA (reference sequence). The CDR3 coding sequence is TGCAGTGCTAGAGATCGAGGACCTGGGGCCAACGTCCTGACTTTC. Translation: CSARDRGPGANVLTF.

This clonotype came up a few times. The V and J genes are TRBV12-3 or TRBV12-4 and TRBJ2-2; 7 bases align to TRBD2. The CDR3 loop spans 14 amino acids. The ends lost 6 bases at V and 7 bases at J; junction bases unmatched: 8. The DNA of the CDR3 is TGTGCCAGCAGCCGGAGCGCGGGGGACGGGGAGCTGTTTTTT. Encoded protein: CASSRSAGDGELFF.

This clonotype came up a few times. For the CDR3, the DNA is TGCGCCAGCAGCCGCCTAGGGACTGACGAGCAGTACTTC. It yields the protein CASSRLGTDEQYF. V and J are TRBV4-1 and TRBJ2-7; D is perhaps TRBD2 (6 bases). The CDR3 covers 13 residues. CDR1 is MGHRA, CDR2 YSYEKL, per germline. V lost 4 bases and J lost 5, with 12 bases in between.

This clonotype was counted at least ten times. The chain has TRBV18 and TRBJ2-1; tentative D call: TRBD1 (6 bases). This CDR3 has 14 amino acids. Trimming left V 5 bases short and J 6 bases short, with 14 bases between. Germline values: CDR1 KGHSH, CDR2 LQKENI. CDR3 nucleotide sequence: TGTGCCAGCTCATCATCGGAGACAGGCAATGAGCAGTTCTTC. It codes for CASSSSETGNEQFF.